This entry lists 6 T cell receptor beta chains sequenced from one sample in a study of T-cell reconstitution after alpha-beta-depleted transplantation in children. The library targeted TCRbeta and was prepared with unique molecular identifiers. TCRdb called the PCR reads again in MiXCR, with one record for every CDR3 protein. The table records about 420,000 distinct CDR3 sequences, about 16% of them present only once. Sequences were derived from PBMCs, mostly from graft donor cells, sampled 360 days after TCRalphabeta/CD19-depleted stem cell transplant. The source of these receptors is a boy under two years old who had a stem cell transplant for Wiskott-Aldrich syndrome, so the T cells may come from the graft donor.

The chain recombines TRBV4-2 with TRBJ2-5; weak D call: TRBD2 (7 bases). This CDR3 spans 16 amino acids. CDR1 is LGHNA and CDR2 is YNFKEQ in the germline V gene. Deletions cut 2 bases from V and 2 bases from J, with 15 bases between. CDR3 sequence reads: CASSQTGGGVQETQYF. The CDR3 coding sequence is TGTGCCAGCAGCCAAACGGGGGGCGGGGTACAAGAGACCCAGTACTTC.

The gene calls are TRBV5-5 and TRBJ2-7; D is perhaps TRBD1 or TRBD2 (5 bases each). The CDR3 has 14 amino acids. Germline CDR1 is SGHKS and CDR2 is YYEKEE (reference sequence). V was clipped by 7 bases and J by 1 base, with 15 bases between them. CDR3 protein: CASGPGHRSYEQYF. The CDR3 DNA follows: TGTGCCAGCGGCCCGGGGCACAGGTCCTACGAGCAGTACTTC.

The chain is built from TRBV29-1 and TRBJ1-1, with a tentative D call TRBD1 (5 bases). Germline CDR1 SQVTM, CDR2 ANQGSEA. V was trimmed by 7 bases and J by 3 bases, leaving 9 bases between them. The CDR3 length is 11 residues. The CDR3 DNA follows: TGCAGCGGGGGACTCTACACTGAAGCTTTCTTT. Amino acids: CSGGLYTEAFF.

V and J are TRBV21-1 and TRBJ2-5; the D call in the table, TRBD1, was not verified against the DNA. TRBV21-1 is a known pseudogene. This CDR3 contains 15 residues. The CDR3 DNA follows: TGTGCCAGCAGATTCGGACAGGCCCAACAAGAGACCCAGTACTTC. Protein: CASRFGQAQQETQYF.

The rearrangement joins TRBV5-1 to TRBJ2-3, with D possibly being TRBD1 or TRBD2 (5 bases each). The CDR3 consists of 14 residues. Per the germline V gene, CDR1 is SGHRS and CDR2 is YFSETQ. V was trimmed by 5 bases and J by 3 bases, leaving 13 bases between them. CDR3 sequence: CASSEGRSTDTQYF. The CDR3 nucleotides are TGCGCCAGCAGTGAGGGGCGGTCGACAGATACGCAGTATTTT.

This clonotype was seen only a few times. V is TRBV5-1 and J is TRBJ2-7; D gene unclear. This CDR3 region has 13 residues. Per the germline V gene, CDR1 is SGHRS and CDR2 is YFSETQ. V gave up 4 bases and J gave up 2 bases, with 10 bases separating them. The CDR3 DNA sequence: TGCGCCAGCAGCAGGATGGAACCCTACGAGCAGTACTTC. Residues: CASSRMEPYEQYF.